The 32 T cell receptor beta chains presented below share a single source sample, sequenced in a study of T cell changes during pregnancy in multiple sclerosis. Sequencing used immunoSEQ multiplex PCR; TCRdb keeps in-frame clones, though not all of them. Here the sample spans 98,000 or so clones, around 93% being singletons. Sequenced material: peripheral blood, taken after pregnancy. Source of these receptors: a female donor with multiple sclerosis, enrolled in a pregnancy study.

CDR3 DNA sequence: TGCGCCAGCAGGGACAGGGGTCTCGGTGGTGAAGCTTTCTTT. This encodes CASRDRGLGGEAFF. The rearrangement links TRBV5-1 to TRBJ1-1; TRBD1 matches at 9 bases. This CDR3 has 14 residues. CDR1 and CDR2 (germline): SGHRS, YFSETQ. After removal of 5 bases from V and 7 bases from J, the junction contained 9 bases not matched to a gene.

The J gene is TRBJ2-3, the V gene TRBV15, with 7 bases lining up with TRBD2. V lost 1 base, J lost 4 bases, and 2 bases stayed unmatched. Germline CDR1 LNHNV, CDR2 YYDKDF (reference sequence). The CDR3 totals 14 residues. This CDR3 is CATSRGGGPDTQYF. As DNA, the CDR3 is TGTGCCACCAGCAGAGGGGGGGGACCAGATACGCAGTATTTT.

The chain joins TRBV13 to TRBJ1-2, with TRBD1 as a possible D gene (6 bases). Germline assignment: CDR1 PRHDT and CDR2 FYEKMQ (reference sequence). Trimming took 4 bases from V and 4 from J, leaving 16 bases between them. The CDR3 has 15 amino acids. CDR3 protein: CASSSKTGTIYGYTF. CDR3 in DNA: TGTGCCAGCAGCTCTAAGACCGGGACAATCTATGGCTACACCTTC.

The chain has TRBV28 and TRBJ2-7; D is perhaps TRBD1 (5 bases). Trimming left V 6 bases short and J 7 bases short, with 13 bases between. The CDR3 consists of 12 residues. Germline V lookup: CDR1 MDHEN, CDR2 SYDVKM. CDR3 region: CASSLGPREQYF. The CDR3 coding sequence is TGTGCCAGCAGCTTGGGGCCCCGGGAGCAGTACTTC. Together with reference TRBV28 and TRBJ2-7, the CDR3 gives the full variable domain: DVKVTQSSRYLVKRTGEKVFLECVQDMDHENMFWYRQDPGLGLRLIYFSYDVKMKEKGDIPEGYSVSREKKERFSLILESASTNQTSMYLCASSLGPREQYFGPGTRLTVT.

The chain uses TRBV4-1 and TRBJ2-7, with a possible D match to TRBD2 (6 bases). Germline V lookup: CDR1 MGHRA, CDR2 YSYEKL. With 4 bases removed from V and 0 bases from J, the gap between germline ends came to 7 bases. This CDR3 has 13 amino acids. CDR3 loop: CASSRLGSYEQYF. The CDR3 DNA reads TGCGCCAGCAGCCGACTAGGCTCCTACGAGCAGTACTTC.

The sample holds one count of this clone. The chain carries TRBV2 and TRBJ1-2, with unresolved D. Trimming removed 7 bases from V and 6 bases from J, with 15 bases in between. The CDR3 runs to 13 residues. Germline V gene data show CDR1 as SNHLY and CDR2 as FYNNEI. CDR3 protein: CASKEGGIDGYTF. As DNA, the CDR3 is TGTGCCAGCAAGGAGGGAGGGATTGATGGCTACACCTTC.

This rearrangement joins TRBV6-1 to TRBJ2-5; 8 bases match TRBD2. From germline, CDR1 is MNHNS and CDR2 SASEGT. The CDR3 loop spans 16 amino acids. V shed 4 bases and J 1 base; nucleotides not matched to a gene: 8. The CDR3 region has the DNA TGTGCCAGCAGTGCCCTGAGCGGGAGCACCCAAGAGACCCAGTACTTC. Protein product: CASSALSGSTQETQYF.

The chain recombines TRBV5-1 with TRBJ2-7, with 9 bases fitting TRBD1. The germline V gene has CDR1 SGHRS and CDR2 YFSETQ. J gave up 4 bases and V 0 bases, and 5 bases lay outside the gene matches. The CDR3 is 15 amino acids. In DNA form, the CDR3 reads TGCGCCAGCAGCTTGGGGGGACAGGGTGGATACGAGCAGTACTTC. It is translated as CASSLGGQGGYEQYF.

This clone was counted once. The J gene is TRBJ2-3, the V gene TRBV29-1; a weak D match, TRBD1 (6 bases). CDR3 length: 17 residues. The germline V gene has CDR1 SQVTM and CDR2 ANQGSEA. Trimming removed 3 bases at V and 2 bases at J, with 21 bases between. The CDR3 sequence: CSVDPWVDRAITDTQYF. In DNA, the CDR3 is TGCAGCGTTGACCCCTGGGTGGACAGAGCTATCACAGATACGCAGTATTTT.

The chain carries TRBV27 and TRBJ2-7, with a possible D match to TRBD2 (6 bases). V lost 4 bases and J 0 bases, leaving 13 bases between the germline ends. There are 15 residues in the CDR3. The germline gives CDR1 MNHEY, CDR2 SMNVEV (reference sequence). The CDR3 sequence: CASSSTGTHSYEQYF. The CDR3 nucleotides read TGTGCCAGCAGTTCAACCGGGACTCACTCCTACGAGCAGTACTTC.

This chain connects TRBV15 to TRBJ2-3; 12 nucleotides line up with TRBD2. In germline, CDR1 is LNHNV, CDR2 YYDKDF (reference sequence). Trimming took 4 bases from V and 4 from J; bases not matched to a gene: 9. This CDR3 is built from 17 residues. CDR3 DNA sequence: TGTGCCACCAGCAAACATAGACTAGCGGGAGTATCAGATACGCAGTATTTT. Amino acid sequence: CATSKHRLAGVSDTQYF.

V usage is TRBV6-5 and J usage is TRBJ1-4; D is possibly TRBD1 (6 bases). CDR3 length: 13 amino acids. V was trimmed by 6 bases and J by 3 bases, leaving 8 bases between them. CDR1 is MNHEY and CDR2 is SVGAGI in the germline V gene. CDR3 residues: CASSRTANEKLFF. The DNA of the CDR3 is TGTGCCAGCAGCAGGACAGCTAATGAAAAACTGTTTTTT.

The chain couples TRBV27 to TRBJ2-7; 8 bases agree with TRBD1. V trimming: 3 bases; J trimming: 4 bases; junction bases outside the gene matches: 2. CDR1 is MNHEY and CDR2 is SMNVEV in the germline V gene (reference sequence). CDR3 length: 13 residues. The CDR3 spells CASSLTGVYEQYF. CDR3 coding DNA: TGTGCCAGCAGTTTGACAGGGGTGTACGAGCAGTACTTC.

The chain is built from TRBV7-2 and TRBJ2-1; TRBD2 aligns across 8 bases. V trimming: 5 bases; J trimming: 1 base; junction bases outside the gene matches: 10. The length of the CDR3 is 17 residues. Germline-derived CDR1 and CDR2 are SGHTA and FQGNSA. CDR3 nucleotides: TGTGCCAGCAGCCCCGGGACTAGTATTTTGTCCTACAATGAGCAGTTCTTC. Translation: CASSPGTSILSYNEQFF.

J is TRBJ2-1 and V is TRBV27, with TRBD2 identical over 9 bases. This CDR3 region has 16 residues. Trimming took 6 bases from V and 7 from J; bases not matched to a gene: 13. The germline CDR1 and CDR2 sequences are MNHEY and SMNVEV (reference sequence). The CDR3 protein is CASRFLMAGGRNEQFF. The DNA for the CDR3 is TGTGCCAGCAGGTTCTTAATGGCGGGAGGGCGGAATGAGCAGTTCTTC.

The table lists this clone with a count of one. This chain joins TRBV19 and TRBJ1-1, with 9 bases lining up with TRBD1. The CDR3 contains 14 residues. Unmatched junction bases numbered 7, after V lost 7 bases and J lost 4 bases. Per the germline V gene, CDR1 is LNHDA and CDR2 is SQIVND (reference sequence). Here the CDR3 DNA reads TGTGCCAGTACCACCGGGACAGGGTTCACTGAAGCTTTCTTT. This codes for CASTTGTGFTEAFF.

V is TRBV4-1 and J is TRBJ2-7; D is perhaps TRBD2 (5 bases). V was pared by 1 base and J by 3 bases, with 10 bases between. The CDR3 consists of 14 residues. Germline assignment: CDR1 MGHRA and CDR2 YSYEKL. The CDR3 is CASSQVSGNYEQYF. The CDR3 nucleotides are TGCGCCAGCAGCCAAGTGTCCGGGAACTACGAGCAGTACTTC.

The V and J genes are TRBV5-1 and TRBJ2-1; tentative D call: TRBD1 (6 bases). Per the germline V gene, CDR1 is SGHRS and CDR2 is YFSETQ. This CDR3 has 14 residues. Deletions cut 0 bases from V and 6 bases from J, with 10 bases between. The DNA of the CDR3 is TGCGCCAGCAGCTTGGCCGACAGGATCAATGAGCAGTTCTTC. This codes for CASSLADRINEQFF.

The J gene is TRBJ2-7, the V gene TRBV4-3, with a possible D match to TRBD2 (6 bases). Germline-derived CDR1 and CDR2 are LGHNA and YSLEER. This CDR3 comprises 15 residues. The V end lost 3 bases, the J end lost 4 bases, and 16 bases lay between the germline ends. This CDR3 reads CASSHAPAEGYEQYF. In DNA, the CDR3 is TGCGCCAGCAGCCACGCCCCAGCGGAGGGGTACGAGCAGTACTTC.

This chain links TRBV10-2 with TRBJ1-4; 7 positions agree with TRBD1. CDR3 length: 14 residues. Germline V lookup: CDR1 WSHSY, CDR2 SAAADI. J lost 3 bases, V lost 5 bases, and 3 bases had no gene match. CDR3 protein: CASSTGVPNEKLFF. For the CDR3, the DNA is TGCGCCAGCAGTACAGGGGTCCCTAATGAAAAACTGTTTTTT.

The chain employs TRBV27 and TRBJ1-2; 8 bases agree with TRBD1. V trimming: 7 bases; J trimming: 3 bases; junction bases outside the gene matches: 1. CDR1 and CDR2 (germline): MNHEY, SMNVEV (reference sequence). The CDR3 contains 12 residues. The CDR3 loop is CASKTGDYGYTF. The CDR3 coding sequence is TGTGCCAGCAAGACAGGGGACTATGGCTACACCTTC.

V usage is TRBV4-1 and J usage is TRBJ2-3; 8 bases map to TRBD2. Germline CDR1 reads MGHRA; CDR2 reads YSYEKL. J was trimmed by 8 bases and V by 0 bases; bases with no gene match: 7. CDR3 length: 15 amino acids. In DNA form, the CDR3 reads TGCGCCAGCAGCCAAGATGTCGGGAGGGGGGTTACGCAGTATTTT. Translated: CASSQDVGRGVTQYF.

V and J are TRBV7-9 and TRBJ2-1; 8 bases line up with TRBD2. The length of the CDR3 is 15 residues. Germline CDR1 is SEHNR and CDR2 is FQNEAQ (reference sequence). V lost 11 bases to trimming and J lost 3 bases; unmatched junction nucleotides: 12. This CDR3 reads CAATLAGRGYNEQFF. In DNA form, the CDR3 reads TGTGCCGCTACATTAGCGGGGAGGGGCTACAATGAGCAGTTCTTC.

This chain links TRBV19 with TRBJ1-1; D unresolved. The CDR3 is 15 residues long. Per germline, CDR1 LNHDA and CDR2 SQIVND (reference sequence). V was cut by 2 bases and J by 0 bases, with 10 bases left in between. CDR3 DNA sequence: TGTGCCAGTAGTATATCGAGACACTTGAACACTGAAGCTTTCTTT. It is translated as CASSISRHLNTEAFF.

The V call is TRBV30, the J call TRBJ2-2; D gene unclear. The V and J ends lost 3 bases and 4 bases respectively, with 12 bases between them. CDR3 length: 14 residues. Germline-derived CDR1 and CDR2 are GTSNPN and SVGIG (reference sequence). CDR3 amino acids: CAWSQAPTTGELFF. The CDR3 DNA is TGTGCCTGGAGCCAAGCGCCGACCACCGGGGAGCTGTTTTTT. Supplemented by reference TRBV30 and TRBJ2-2, the full variable domain reads SQTIHQWPATLVQPVGSPLSLECTVEGTSNPNLYWYRQAAGRGLQLLFYSVGIGQISSEVPQNLSASRPQDRQFILSSKKLLLSDSGFYLCAWSQAPTTGELFFGEGSRLTVL.

The genes are TRBV21-1 and TRBJ2-2; TRBD2 reflects the table's D call only, with no check against the DNA. TRBV21-1 is noted as a pseudogene. This CDR3 spans 17 amino acids. Here the CDR3 DNA reads TGTGCCAGCAAAAAAGCTAGCGGGAGGGCCTGGGGGGGGGAGCTGTTTTTT. Protein sequence: CASKKASGRAWGGELFF.

The chain combines TRBV9 with TRBJ2-1; D is unclear. The CDR3 spans 12 residues. V lost 0 bases to trimming and J lost 5 bases, with 3 bases between them. Germline lookup yields CDR1 SGDLS and CDR2 YYNGEE. This CDR3 reads CASSVEHNEQFF. CDR3 in DNA: TGTGCCAGCAGCGTAGAGCACAATGAGCAGTTCTTC.

This chain connects TRBV14 to TRBJ1-1; 7 bases align to TRBD1. This CDR3 has 15 residues. V lost 5 bases, J lost 6 bases, and 12 bases stayed unmatched. Per the germline V gene, CDR1 is SGHDN and CDR2 is FVKESK. Written as DNA, the CDR3 is TGTGCCAGCAGCGACAGGGTGGATGTGTTAGCTGAAGCTTTCTTT. Translating it yields CASSDRVDVLAEAFF.

The rearrangement joins TRBV9 to TRBJ1-2; D uncertain. The CDR3 covers 16 residues. Trimming cost V 1 base and J 5 bases, with 18 bases left between them. Germline loops: CDR1 SGDLS, CDR2 YYNGEE. The CDR3 bases are TGTGCCAGCAGCGTAAACCGGGAGGACTTGGGTTATGGCTACACCTTC. Residues: CASSVNREDLGYGYTF.

This chain joins TRBV30 and TRBJ2-5; D possibly corresponds to TRBD2 (6 bases). CDR1 GTSNPN and CDR2 SVGIG come from the germline V gene (reference sequence). Trimming removed 1 base at V and 5 bases at J, with 11 bases between. The CDR3 spans 13 residues. CDR3 bases: TGTGCCTGGAGTGCCGGGACTCACGAGACCCAGTACTTC. This translates into CAWSAGTHETQYF. The full variable domain, in which reference TRBV30 and TRBJ2-5 provide the parts outside the CDR3, is SQTIHQWPATLVQPVGSPLSLECTVEGTSNPNLYWYRQAAGRGLQLLFYSVGIGQISSEVPQNLSASRPQDRQFILSSKKLLLSDSGFYLCAWSAGTHETQYFGPGTRLLVL.

V is TRBV28 and J is TRBJ2-7, with 11 bases lining up with TRBD2. The V segment lost 3 bases and the J segment 7 bases; nucleotides outside the gene matches: 11. CDR3 length equals 16 residues. Germline CDR1 reads MDHEN; CDR2 reads SYDVKM. CDR3 nucleotide sequence: TGTGCCAGCAGTTTGGCGAAGGGACTAGCGGATACTGAGCAGTACTTC. It translates to CASSLAKGLADTEQYF.

The gene calls are TRBV29-1 and TRBJ2-1, with a tentative D call TRBD1 (6 bases). Germline V CDR1 and CDR2: SQVTM, ANQGSEA. Trimming removed 3 bases from V and 6 bases from J, with 12 bases in between. The CDR3 length is 13 residues. The CDR3, as DNA: TGCAGCGTTGACCCACGAGGGGGCAATGAGCAGTTCTTC. Its protein product is CSVDPRGGNEQFF.